The clone carrying this TCR beta chain was seen just once. The germline V gene has CDR1 LNHDA and CDR2 SQIVND (reference sequence). The CDR3 runs 13 residues. V lost 5 bases and J lost 4, with 11 bases in between. The sample comes from a study of blood T cell repertoires in COVID-19. The overall study: Specimens from acute and convalescent COVID-19 originated in the United States, Italy and Spain.

Under the authors' procedure: The assay estimated nucleated cells by amplifying reference gene primers. Sequencing was performed with immunoSEQ multiplex PCR; in TCRdb, only in-frame clones are kept and a portion is missing. That table supplies the V and J calls and clone size; D and trimming were determined from the DNA. This table has a few hundred thousand clones, approximately 90% appearing once. Participants were placed into cohorts based on the clinical history they reported. What the recovered Cohort 3 donors had was two negative PCRs, clearance, or symptom resolution. V is TRBV19 and J is TRBJ1-2; weak D call: TRBD1 (6 bases). The sequenced sample consisted of PBMCs or T cells enriched from blood (not recorded which). This sequence was found in a man younger than 40 who had recovered from COVID-19. DNA for the CDR3: TGTGCCAGTAGTGACCGGGACATCTATGGCTACACCTTC. Amino acids: CASSDRDIYGYTF.